This T cell receptor (beta chain) stems from a study of technical replicates of blood from a handful of donors. Sequenced by immunoSEQ multiplex PCR; TCRdb stores in-frame clones only, minus some. The sample lists some 80,000 clones; about 97% were seen once. Trimming removed 4 bases from V and 2 bases from J; junction bases left unmatched: 5. CDR1 is SEHNR and CDR2 is FQNEAQ in the germline V gene (reference sequence). The CDR3 length is 15 residues. This TCR was sampled from a human donor in good health. Sequencing was performed on T cells isolated from PBMCs. The chain recombines TRBV7-9 with TRBJ2-1; 7 bases fit TRBD1. CDR3 region: CASSSRDSPYNEQFF. The CDR3 region has the DNA TGTGCCAGCAGCTCCCGGGACAGTCCCTACAATGAGCAGTTCTTC.